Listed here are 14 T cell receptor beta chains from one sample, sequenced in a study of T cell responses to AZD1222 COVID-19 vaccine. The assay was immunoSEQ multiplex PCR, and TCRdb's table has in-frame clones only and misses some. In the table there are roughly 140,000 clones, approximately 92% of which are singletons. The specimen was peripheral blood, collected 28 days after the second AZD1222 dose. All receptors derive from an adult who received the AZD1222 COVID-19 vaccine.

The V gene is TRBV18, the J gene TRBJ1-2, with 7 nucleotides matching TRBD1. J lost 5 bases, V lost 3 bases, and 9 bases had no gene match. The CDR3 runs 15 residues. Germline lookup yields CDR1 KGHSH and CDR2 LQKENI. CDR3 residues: CASSPEAGGRYGYTF. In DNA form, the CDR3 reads TGTGCCAGCTCACCGGAGGCAGGGGGTCGGTATGGCTACACCTTC. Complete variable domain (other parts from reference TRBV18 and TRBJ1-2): NAGVMQNPRHLVRRRGQEARLRCSPMKGHSHVYWYRQLPEEGLKFMVYLQKENIIDESGMPKERFSAEFPKEGPSILRIQQVVRGDSAAYFCASSPEAGGRYGYTFGSGTRLTVV.

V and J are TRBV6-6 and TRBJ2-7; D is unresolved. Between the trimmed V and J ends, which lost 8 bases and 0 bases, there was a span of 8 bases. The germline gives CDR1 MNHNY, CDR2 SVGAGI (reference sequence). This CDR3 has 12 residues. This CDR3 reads CASGQSSYEQYF. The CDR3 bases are TGTGCCAGCGGTCAGAGCTCCTACGAGCAGTACTTC.

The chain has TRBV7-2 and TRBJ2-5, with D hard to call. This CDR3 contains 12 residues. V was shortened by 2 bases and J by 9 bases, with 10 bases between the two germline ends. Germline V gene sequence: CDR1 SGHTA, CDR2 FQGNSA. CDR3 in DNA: TGTGCCAGCAGCTTAACCTCGGGCCCCCAGTACTTC. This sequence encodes CASSLTSGPQYF.

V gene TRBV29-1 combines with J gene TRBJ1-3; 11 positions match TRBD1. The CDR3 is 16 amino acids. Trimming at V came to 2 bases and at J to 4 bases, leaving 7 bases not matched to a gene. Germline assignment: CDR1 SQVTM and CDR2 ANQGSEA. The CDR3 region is CSVEREDRGLGNTIYF. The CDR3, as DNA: TGCAGCGTTGAAAGGGAGGACAGGGGGCTCGGAAACACCATATATTTT.

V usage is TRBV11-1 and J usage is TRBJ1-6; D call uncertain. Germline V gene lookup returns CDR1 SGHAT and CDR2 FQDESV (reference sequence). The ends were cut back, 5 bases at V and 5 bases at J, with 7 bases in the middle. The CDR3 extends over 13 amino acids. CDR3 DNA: TGTGCCAGCAGCCCTGACCATAATTCACCCCTCCACTTT. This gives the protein CASSPDHNSPLHF.

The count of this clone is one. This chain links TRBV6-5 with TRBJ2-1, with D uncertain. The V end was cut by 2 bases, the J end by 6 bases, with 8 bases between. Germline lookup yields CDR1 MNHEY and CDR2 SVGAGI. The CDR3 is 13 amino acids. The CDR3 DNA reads TGTGCCAGCAGTTACGCCCGTTCCAATGAGCAGTTCTTC. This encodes CASSYARSNEQFF.

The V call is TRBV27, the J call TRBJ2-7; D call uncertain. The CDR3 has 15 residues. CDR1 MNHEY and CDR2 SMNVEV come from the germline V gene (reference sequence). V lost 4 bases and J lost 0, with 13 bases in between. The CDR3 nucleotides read TGTGCCAGCAGTTCCCTCGCAGGTTTCTCCTACGAGCAGTACTTC. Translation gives CASSSLAGFSYEQYF.

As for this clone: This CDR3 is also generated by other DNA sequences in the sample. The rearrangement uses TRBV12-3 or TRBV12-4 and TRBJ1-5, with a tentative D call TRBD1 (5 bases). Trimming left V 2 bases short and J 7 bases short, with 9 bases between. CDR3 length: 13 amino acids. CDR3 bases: TGTGCCAGCAGTTTATGGGGGGACCAGCCCCAGCATTTT. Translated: CASSLWGDQPQHF.

The DNA of the CDR3 is TGTGCCAGCAGCCAAGAAGCGGGACGAAGCACAGATACGCAGTATTTT. Amino acids: CASSQEAGRSTDTQYF. V is TRBV14 and J is TRBJ2-3; 7 bases line up with TRBD2. The CDR3 runs 16 residues. J was trimmed by 0 bases and V by 0 bases; bases with no gene match: 3. The germline CDR1 and CDR2 sequences are SGHDN and FVKESK.

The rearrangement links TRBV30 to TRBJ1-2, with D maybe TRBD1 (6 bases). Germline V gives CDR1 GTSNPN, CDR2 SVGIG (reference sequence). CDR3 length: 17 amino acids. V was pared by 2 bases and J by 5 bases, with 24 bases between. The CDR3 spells CAWSNGQLAAPGYGYTF. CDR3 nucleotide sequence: TGTGCCTGGAGTAACGGACAGCTCGCTGCACCTGGGTATGGCTACACCTTC.

CDR3 in DNA: TGTGCCAGCAGGACAGGCAGCACAGATACGCAGTATTTT. Amino acids: CASRTGSTDTQYF. The chain employs TRBV2 and TRBJ2-3; TRBD1 is a possible D gene (6 bases). The V and J ends lost 6 bases and 0 bases respectively, with 7 bases between them. CDR1 and CDR2 (germline): SNHLY, FYNNEI. This CDR3 is built from 13 residues.

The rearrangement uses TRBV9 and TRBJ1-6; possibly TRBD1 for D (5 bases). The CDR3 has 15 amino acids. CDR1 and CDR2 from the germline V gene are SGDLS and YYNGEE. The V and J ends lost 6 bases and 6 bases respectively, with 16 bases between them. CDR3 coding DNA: TGTGCCAGCACTGGGGGGGTAGTTGGTAATTCACCCCTCCACTTT. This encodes CASTGGVVGNSPLHF.

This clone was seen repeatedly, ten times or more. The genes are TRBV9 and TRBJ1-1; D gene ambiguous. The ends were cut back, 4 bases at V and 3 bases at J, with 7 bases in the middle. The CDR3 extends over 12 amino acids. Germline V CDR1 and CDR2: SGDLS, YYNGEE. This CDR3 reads CASSPEDTEAFF. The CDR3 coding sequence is TGTGCCAGCAGCCCGGAGGACACTGAAGCTTTCTTT.

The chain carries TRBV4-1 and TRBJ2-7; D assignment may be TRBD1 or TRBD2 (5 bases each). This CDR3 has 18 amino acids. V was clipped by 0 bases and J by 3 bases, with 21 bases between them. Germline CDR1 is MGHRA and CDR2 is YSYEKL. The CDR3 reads CASSQDYGRGDGGYEQYF. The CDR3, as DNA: TGCGCCAGCAGCCAAGATTACGGCAGAGGGGATGGAGGCTACGAGCAGTACTTC.